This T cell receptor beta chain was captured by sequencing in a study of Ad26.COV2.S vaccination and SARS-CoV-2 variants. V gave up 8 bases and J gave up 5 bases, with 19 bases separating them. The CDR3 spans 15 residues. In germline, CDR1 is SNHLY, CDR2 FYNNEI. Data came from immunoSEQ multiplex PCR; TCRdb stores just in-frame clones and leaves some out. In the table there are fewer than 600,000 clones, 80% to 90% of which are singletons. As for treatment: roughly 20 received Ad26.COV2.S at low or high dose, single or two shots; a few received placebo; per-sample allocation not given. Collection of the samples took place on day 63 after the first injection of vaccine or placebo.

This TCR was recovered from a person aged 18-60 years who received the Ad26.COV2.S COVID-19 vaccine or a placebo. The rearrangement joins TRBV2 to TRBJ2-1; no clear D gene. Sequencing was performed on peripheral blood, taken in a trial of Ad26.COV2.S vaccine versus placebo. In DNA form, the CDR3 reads TGTGCCAGCGGCAAGTGGGCGTCCCCAAACAATGAGCAGTTCTTC. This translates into CASGKWASPNNEQFF.